This T cell receptor (beta chain) was retrieved from a study of cytomegalovirus exposure and HLA in healthy donors. The CDR3 totals 16 residues. Per germline, CDR1 MNHNY and CDR2 SVGAGI (reference sequence). The V end lost 0 bases, the J end lost 7 bases, and 13 bases lay between the germline ends. Primers included in the PCR were 60 Vbeta and 13 Jbeta primers. The protocol was immunoSEQ multiplex PCR, while the TCRdb copy is restricted to in-frame clones and leaves out a portion. The sample lists about 280,000 clones; approximately 90% were seen once. The rearrangement links TRBV6-6 to TRBJ1-6; a possible D gene is TRBD1 (6 bases). This clonotype originated in a woman under 30 in good health and CMV-seronegative. The specimen sequenced was PBMCs. CDR3 in amino acids: CASSYSRQAFNSPLHF. CDR3 DNA: TGTGCCAGCAGTTACTCCAGACAGGCGTTCAATTCACCCCTCCACTTT.